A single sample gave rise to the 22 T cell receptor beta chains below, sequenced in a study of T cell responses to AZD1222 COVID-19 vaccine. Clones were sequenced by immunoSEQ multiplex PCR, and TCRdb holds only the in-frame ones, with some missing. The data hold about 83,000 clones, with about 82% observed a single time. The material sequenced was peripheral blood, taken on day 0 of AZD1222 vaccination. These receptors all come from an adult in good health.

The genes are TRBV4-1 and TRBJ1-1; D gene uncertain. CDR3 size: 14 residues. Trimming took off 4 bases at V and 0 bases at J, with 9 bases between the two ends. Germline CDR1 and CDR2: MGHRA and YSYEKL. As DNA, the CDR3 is TGCGCCAGCAGCCGGACGGAATTGAACACTGAAGCTTTCTTT. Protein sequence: CASSRTELNTEAFF.

The CDR3 here is CATGGGRAVDTQYF. In DNA, the CDR3 is TGTGCCACGGGGGGCGGGAGGGCAGTAGATACGCAGTATTTT. The chain uses TRBV11-2 and TRBJ2-3; 9 nucleotides align to TRBD2. Germline CDR1 SGHAT, CDR2 FQNNGV. The J segment lost 5 bases and the V segment lost 10 bases, leaving 10 bases of the junction unmatched. The CDR3 sequence is 14 residues long.

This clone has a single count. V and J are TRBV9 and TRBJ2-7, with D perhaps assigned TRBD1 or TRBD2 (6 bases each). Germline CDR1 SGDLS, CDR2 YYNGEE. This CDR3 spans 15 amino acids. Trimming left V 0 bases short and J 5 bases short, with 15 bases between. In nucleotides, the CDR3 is TGTGCCAGCAGCGTAGGGGAGGCAGGGGAACACGAGCAGTACTTC. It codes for CASSVGEAGEHEQYF.

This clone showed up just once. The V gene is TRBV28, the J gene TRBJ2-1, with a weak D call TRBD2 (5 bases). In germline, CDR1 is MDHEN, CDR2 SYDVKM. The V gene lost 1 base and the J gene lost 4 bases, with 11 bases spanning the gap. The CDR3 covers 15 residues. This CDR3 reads CASSLSPGLYNEQFF. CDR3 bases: TGTGCCAGCAGTTTATCCCCCGGACTGTACAATGAGCAGTTCTTC.

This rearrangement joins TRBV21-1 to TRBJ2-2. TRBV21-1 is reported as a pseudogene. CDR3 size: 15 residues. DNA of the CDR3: TGTGCCAGCACCTCCGGGACCGAAGTCACCGGGGAGCTGTTTTTT. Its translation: CASTSGTEVTGELFF.

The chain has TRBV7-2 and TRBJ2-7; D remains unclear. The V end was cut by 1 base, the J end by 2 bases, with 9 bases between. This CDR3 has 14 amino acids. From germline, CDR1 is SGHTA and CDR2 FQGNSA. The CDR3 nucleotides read TGTGCCAGCAGCTTAGGGCGGAGTACCTACGAGCAGTACTTC. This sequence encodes CASSLGRSTYEQYF.

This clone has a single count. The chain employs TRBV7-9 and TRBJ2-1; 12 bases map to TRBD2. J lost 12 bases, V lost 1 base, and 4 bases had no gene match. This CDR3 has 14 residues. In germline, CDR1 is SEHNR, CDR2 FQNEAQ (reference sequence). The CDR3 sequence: CASSLGTSGIVQFF. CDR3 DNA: TGTGCCAGCAGCTTAGGGACTAGCGGGATAGTGCAGTTCTTC.

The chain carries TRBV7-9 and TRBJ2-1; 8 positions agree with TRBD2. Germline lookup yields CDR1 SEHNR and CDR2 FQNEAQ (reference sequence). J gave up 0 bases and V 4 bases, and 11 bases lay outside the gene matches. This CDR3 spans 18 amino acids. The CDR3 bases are TGTGCCAGCAGCTCATCACTAGCGGCATTTTCCTCCTACAATGAGCAGTTCTTC. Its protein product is CASSSSLAAFSSYNEQFF.

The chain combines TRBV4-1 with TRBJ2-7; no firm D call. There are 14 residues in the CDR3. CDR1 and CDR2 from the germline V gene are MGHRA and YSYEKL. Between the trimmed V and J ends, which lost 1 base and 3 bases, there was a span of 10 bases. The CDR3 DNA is TGCGCCAGCAGCCAAGTTGACACGGACTACGAGCAGTACTTC. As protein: CASSQVDTDYEQYF.

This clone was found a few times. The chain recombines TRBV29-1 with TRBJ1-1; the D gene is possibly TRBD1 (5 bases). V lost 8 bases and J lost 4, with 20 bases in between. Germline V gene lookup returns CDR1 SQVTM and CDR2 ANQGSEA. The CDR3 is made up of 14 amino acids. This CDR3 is CSSYAGAGGTEAFF. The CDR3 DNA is TGCAGCTCTTACGCCGGGGCTGGCGGCACTGAAGCTTTCTTT.

CDR3 nucleotide sequence: TGCAGCGTTGGCGAAGAGACCCAGTACTTC. This encodes CSVGEETQYF. This sequence joins TRBV29-1 and TRBJ2-5; D is undetermined. CDR3 length equals 10 residues. V shed 4 bases and J shed 3 bases, with 3 bases lying between them. Germline values: CDR1 SQVTM, CDR2 ANQGSEA.

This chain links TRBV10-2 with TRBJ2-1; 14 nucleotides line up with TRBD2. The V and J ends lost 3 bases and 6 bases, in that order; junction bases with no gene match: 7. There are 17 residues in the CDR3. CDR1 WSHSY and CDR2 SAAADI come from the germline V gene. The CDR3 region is CASSDAGLAGVGNEQFF. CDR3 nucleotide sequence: TGCGCCAGCAGTGATGCGGGACTAGCGGGAGTCGGCAATGAGCAGTTCTTC.

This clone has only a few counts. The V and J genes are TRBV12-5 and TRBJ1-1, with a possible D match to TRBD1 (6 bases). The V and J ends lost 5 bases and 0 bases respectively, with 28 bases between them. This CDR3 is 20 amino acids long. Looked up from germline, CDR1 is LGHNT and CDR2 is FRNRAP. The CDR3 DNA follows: TGTGCTAGTGGTGGTACGATCGGGGGCACAGCGACGTTCATGAACACTGAAGCTTTCTTT. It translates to CASGGTIGGTATFMNTEAFF. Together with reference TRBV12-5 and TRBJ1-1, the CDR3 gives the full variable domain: DARVTQTPRHKVTEMGQEVTMRCQPILGHNTVFWYRQTMMQGLELLAYFRNRAPLDDSGMPKDRFSAEMPDATLATLKIQPSEPRDSAVYFCASGGTIGGTATFMNTEAFFGQGTRLTVV.

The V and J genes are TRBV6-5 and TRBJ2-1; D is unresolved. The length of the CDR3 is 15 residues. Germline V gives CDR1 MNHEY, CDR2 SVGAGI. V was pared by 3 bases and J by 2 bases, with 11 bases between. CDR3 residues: CASSYEPLTYNEQFF. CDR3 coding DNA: TGTGCCAGCAGTTATGAGCCTCTCACCTACAATGAGCAGTTCTTC.

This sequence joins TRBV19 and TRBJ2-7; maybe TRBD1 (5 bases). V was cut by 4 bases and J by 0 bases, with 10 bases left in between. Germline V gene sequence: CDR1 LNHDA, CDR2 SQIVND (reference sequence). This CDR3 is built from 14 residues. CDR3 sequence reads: CASSRGGFSYEQYF. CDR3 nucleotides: TGTGCCAGTAGTAGGGGCGGCTTCTCCTACGAGCAGTACTTC.

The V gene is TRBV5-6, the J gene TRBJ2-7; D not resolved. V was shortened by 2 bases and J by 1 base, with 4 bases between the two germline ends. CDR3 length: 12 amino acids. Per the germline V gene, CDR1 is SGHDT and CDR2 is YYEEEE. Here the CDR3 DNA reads TGTGCCAGCAGCTTTGGATCCTACGAGCAGTACTTC. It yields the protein CASSFGSYEQYF. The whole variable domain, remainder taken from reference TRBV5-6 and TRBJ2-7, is DAGVTQSPTHLIKTRGQQVTLRCSPKSGHDTVSWYQQALGQGPQFIFQYYEEEERQRGNFPDRFSGHQFPNYSSELNVNALLLGDSALYLCASSFGSYEQYFGPGTRLTVT.

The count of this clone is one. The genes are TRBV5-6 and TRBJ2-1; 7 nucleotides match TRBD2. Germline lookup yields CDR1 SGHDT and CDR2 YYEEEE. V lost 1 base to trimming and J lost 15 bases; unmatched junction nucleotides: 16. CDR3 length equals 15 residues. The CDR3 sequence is CASSLLRDYQATPFF. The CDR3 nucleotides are TGTGCCAGCAGCTTGCTCCGGGACTATCAAGCGACACCGTTCTTC.

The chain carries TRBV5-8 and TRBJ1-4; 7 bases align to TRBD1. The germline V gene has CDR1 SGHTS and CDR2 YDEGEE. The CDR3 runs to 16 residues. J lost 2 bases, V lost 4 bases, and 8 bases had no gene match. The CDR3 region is CASSQRGRGTNEKLFF. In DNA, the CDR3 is TGTGCCAGCAGCCAAAGGGGGCGGGGCACTAATGAAAAACTGTTTTTT.

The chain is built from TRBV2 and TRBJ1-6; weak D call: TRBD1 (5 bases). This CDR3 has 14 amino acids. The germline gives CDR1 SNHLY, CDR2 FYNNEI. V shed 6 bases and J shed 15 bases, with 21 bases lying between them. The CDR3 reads CASRPPSTVQVLHF. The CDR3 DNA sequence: TGTGCCAGCAGACCCCCCTCGACCGTACAGGTCCTCCACTTT. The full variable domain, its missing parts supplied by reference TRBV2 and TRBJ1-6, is EPEVTQTPSHQVTQMGQEVILRCVPISNHLYFYWYRQILGQKVEFLVSFYNNEISEKSEIFDDQFSVERPDGSNFTLKIRSTKLEDSAMYFCASRPPSTVQVLHFGNGTRLTVT.

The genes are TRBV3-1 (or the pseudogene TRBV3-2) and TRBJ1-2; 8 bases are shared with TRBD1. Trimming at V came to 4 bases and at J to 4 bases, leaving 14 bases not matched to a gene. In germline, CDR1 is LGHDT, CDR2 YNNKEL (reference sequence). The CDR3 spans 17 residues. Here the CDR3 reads CASSPDYMTGEPYGYTF. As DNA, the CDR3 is TGTGCCAGCAGCCCTGACTACATGACAGGGGAGCCCTATGGCTACACCTTC.

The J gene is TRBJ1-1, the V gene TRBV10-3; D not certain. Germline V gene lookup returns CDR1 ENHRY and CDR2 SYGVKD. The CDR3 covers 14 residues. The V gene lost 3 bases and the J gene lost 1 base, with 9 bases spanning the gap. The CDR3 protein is CAISDPQRNTEAFF. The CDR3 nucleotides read TGTGCCATCAGTGATCCCCAGAGGAACACTGAAGCTTTCTTT.

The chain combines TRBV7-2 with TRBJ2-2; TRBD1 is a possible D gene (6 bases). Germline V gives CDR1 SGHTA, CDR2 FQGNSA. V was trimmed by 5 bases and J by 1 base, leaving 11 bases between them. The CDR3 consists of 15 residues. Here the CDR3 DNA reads TGTGCCAGCAGCCGCGGACAGTTGAACACCGGGGAGCTGTTTTTT. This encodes CASSRGQLNTGELFF.